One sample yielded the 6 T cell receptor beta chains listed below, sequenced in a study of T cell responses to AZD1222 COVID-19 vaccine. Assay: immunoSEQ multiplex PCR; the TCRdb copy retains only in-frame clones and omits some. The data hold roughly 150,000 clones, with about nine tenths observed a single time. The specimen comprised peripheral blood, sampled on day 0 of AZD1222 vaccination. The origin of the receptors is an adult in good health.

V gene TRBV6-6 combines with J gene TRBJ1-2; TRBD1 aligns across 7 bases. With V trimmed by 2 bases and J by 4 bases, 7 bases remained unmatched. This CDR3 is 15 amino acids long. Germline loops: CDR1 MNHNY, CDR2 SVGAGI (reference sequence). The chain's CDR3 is CASSYEGGTAYGYTF. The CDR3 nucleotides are TGTGCCAGCAGTTACGAGGGAGGGACAGCCTATGGCTACACCTTC.

The CDR3 here is CASSGDRGSDTQYF. The CDR3 DNA is TGTGCCAGCAGCGGGGACAGGGGTTCAGATACGCAGTATTTT. The rearrangement uses TRBV7-3 and TRBJ2-3; 10 bases align to TRBD1. Unmatched junction bases numbered 3, after V lost 5 bases and J lost 4 bases. In germline, CDR1 is SGHTA, CDR2 FQGTGA. The CDR3 runs to 14 residues.

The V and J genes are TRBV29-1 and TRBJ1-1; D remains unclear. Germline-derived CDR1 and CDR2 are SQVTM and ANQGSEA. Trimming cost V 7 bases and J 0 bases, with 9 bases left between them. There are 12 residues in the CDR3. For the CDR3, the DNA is TGCAGCGCCTGGAGACTGAACACTGAAGCTTTCTTT. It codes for CSAWRLNTEAFF.

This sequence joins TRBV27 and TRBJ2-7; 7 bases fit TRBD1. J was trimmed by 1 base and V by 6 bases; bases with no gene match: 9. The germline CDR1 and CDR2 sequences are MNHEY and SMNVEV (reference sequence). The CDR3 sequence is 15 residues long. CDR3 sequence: CASSRAWDSSYEQYF. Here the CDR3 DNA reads TGTGCCAGCAGCCGGGCATGGGACAGTTCCTACGAGCAGTACTTC.

DNA for the CDR3: TGTGCCAGCTCATTAACCGGGACGGGCGAGACCCAGTACTTC. It yields the protein CASSLTGTGETQYF. The chain has TRBV18 and TRBJ2-5, with D possibly called TRBD1 or TRBD2 (5 bases each). This CDR3 region has 14 residues. Trimming took off 5 bases at V and 5 bases at J, with 15 bases between the two ends. The germline V gene has CDR1 KGHSH and CDR2 LQKENI.

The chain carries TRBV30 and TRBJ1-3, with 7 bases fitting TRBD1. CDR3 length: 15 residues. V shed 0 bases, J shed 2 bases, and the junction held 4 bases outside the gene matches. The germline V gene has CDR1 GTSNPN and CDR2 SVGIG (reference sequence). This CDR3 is CAWSVGGSAGNTIYF. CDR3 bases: TGTGCCTGGAGTGTAGGGGGCAGTGCTGGAAACACCATATATTTT.